Each of the 26 T cell receptor beta chains below was sequenced from the same sample in a study of T cells in Graves' hyperthyroidism and ophthalmopathy. TCR beta CDR3 regions were amplified from RNA transcripts. A first-round RT-PCR of the TCR CDR3 used the HTBI primer set. TCRdb redid the calling of the multiplex PCR reads with MiXCR, one entry per CDR3 protein. The table records under 350,000 distinct CDR3 sequences, 21% of them present only once. Sequenced: blood. These receptors came from a woman between 45 and 60 years old with Graves' hyperthyroidism.

The sample holds many counts of this clonotype. J is TRBJ2-7 and V is TRBV7-9; 11 bases map to TRBD1. CDR1 and CDR2 from the germline V gene are SEHNR and FQNEAQ (reference sequence). The J segment lost 3 bases and the V segment lost 5 bases, leaving 6 bases of the junction unmatched. This CDR3 spans 15 amino acids. CDR3 in amino acids: CASSLDGTGGYEQYF. The CDR3 nucleotides read TGTGCCAGCAGCCTAGATGGGACAGGGGGCTACGAGCAGTACTTC.

This clonotype was seen at least ten times. The chain recombines TRBV28 with TRBJ2-1; 7 bases fit TRBD1. The germline V gene has CDR1 MDHEN and CDR2 SYDVKM. J gave up 0 bases and V 3 bases, and 2 bases lay outside the gene matches. The CDR3 length is 15 residues. CDR3 residues: CASSFRGFSYNEQFF. CDR3 DNA sequence: TGTGCCAGCAGTTTCAGGGGGTTCTCCTACAATGAGCAGTTCTTC. The full variable domain, with the rest looked up from reference TRBV28 and TRBJ2-1, is DVKVTQSSRYLVKRTGEKVFLECVQDMDHENMFWYRQDPGLGLRLIYFSYDVKMKEKGDIPEGYSVSREKKERFSLILESASTNQTSMYLCASSFRGFSYNEQFFGPGTRLTVL.

The chain employs TRBV29-1 and TRBJ2-3; 8 bases fit TRBD2. V lost 6 bases to trimming and J lost 3 bases; unmatched junction nucleotides: 8. The CDR3 is 14 residues long. The V gene's germline CDR1 is SQVTM and CDR2 ANQGSEA. CDR3 in amino acids: CSVVAGLGTDTQYF. The CDR3 DNA reads TGCAGCGTAGTAGCGGGGTTGGGTACAGATACGCAGTATTTT.

This clonotype was counted at least ten times. J is TRBJ2-3 and V is TRBV28; no definite D call. V lost 5 bases to trimming and J lost 1 base, with 10 bases between them. This CDR3 comprises 14 residues. Germline assignment: CDR1 MDHEN and CDR2 SYDVKM. Here the CDR3 DNA reads TGTGCCAGCAGTATAACGTCTGGCACAGATACGCAGTATTTT. The encoded protein is CASSITSGTDTQYF.

This clonotype was detected ten times or more. The chain links TRBV6-1 to TRBJ1-5; D uncertain. Germline V gene lookup returns CDR1 MNHNS and CDR2 SASEGT. V was clipped by 8 bases and J by 4 bases, with 12 bases between them. CDR3 length equals 13 residues. This CDR3 is CASGLERNQPQHF. The CDR3 nucleotides read TGTGCCAGCGGACTAGAACGGAATCAGCCCCAGCATTTT.

Ten or more counts support this clonotype. The V and J genes are TRBV6-1 and TRBJ2-1; 8 positions match TRBD1. There are 16 residues in the CDR3. Germline V gene data show CDR1 as MNHNS and CDR2 as SASEGT. V lost 8 bases, J lost 3 bases, and 12 bases stayed unmatched. In DNA form, the CDR3 reads TGTGCCAGCGGGGAATTCCGGGACAGGATCTACAATGAGCAGTTCTTC. Protein sequence: CASGEFRDRIYNEQFF.

In this sample, this clonotype turned up many times. This chain connects TRBV18 to TRBJ1-2; 7 nucleotides agree with TRBD1. The ends lost 5 bases at V and 4 bases at J; junction bases unmatched: 10. The CDR3 spans 15 residues. Germline values: CDR1 KGHSH, CDR2 LQKENI. The CDR3 DNA reads as TGTGCCAGCTCAATTGACAGGACAGGCCTCTATGGCTACACCTTC. Protein product: CASSIDRTGLYGYTF.

This clonotype was counted ten times or more. The rearrangement joins TRBV20-1 to TRBJ2-1, with D hard to call. V lost 0 bases and J 2 bases, leaving 8 bases between the germline ends. This CDR3 is built from 14 residues. The germline V gene has CDR1 DFQATT and CDR2 SNEGSKA (reference sequence). This CDR3 reads CSARDFGAYNEQFF. CDR3 DNA sequence: TGCAGTGCTAGAGATTTTGGGGCCTACAATGAGCAGTTCTTC.

The chain uses TRBV24-1 and TRBJ2-1; 11 bases agree with TRBD2. V gave up 2 bases and J gave up 4 bases; unmatched junction bases: 12. Germline-derived CDR1 and CDR2 are KGHDR and SFDVKD. The CDR3 is 19 residues long. The CDR3 nucleotides read TGTGCCACCAGTGATTCCTGGACTAGCGGGTACCCGGGGTACAATGAGCAGTTCTTC. This sequence encodes CATSDSWTSGYPGYNEQFF.

This clonotype was recorded at least ten times. The J gene is TRBJ1-2, the V gene TRBV6-1; D might be TRBD1 (5 bases). The V end was cut by 5 bases, the J end by 7 bases, with 23 bases between. The CDR3 totals 16 residues. Looked up from germline, CDR1 is MNHNS and CDR2 is SASEGT. CDR3 amino acids: CASSYSGGGGVGGYTF. In DNA, the CDR3 is TGTGCCAGCAGTTATTCCGGAGGTGGGGGGGTCGGTGGCTACACCTTC.

About this clonotype: One base away lies a much larger clone, so this may be a sequencing read error. V gene TRBV5-1 combines with J gene TRBJ1-2; 11 bases match TRBD1. The CDR3 runs to 14 residues. Germline CDR1 and CDR2: SGHRS and YFSETQ. CDR3 sequence reads: CASSDTGQGAGYAF. The CDR3 DNA sequence: TGCGCCAGCAGCGATACCGGACAGGGGGCTGGCTACGCCTTC.

The V gene is TRBV20-1, the J gene TRBJ1-6; possibly TRBD1 for D (6 bases). Between the trimmed V and J ends, which lost 6 bases and 5 bases, there was a span of 8 bases. This CDR3 is built from 12 residues. Looked up from germline, CDR1 is DFQATT and CDR2 is SNEGSKA (reference sequence). CDR3 sequence reads: CSARQDNSPLHF. CDR3 sequence (DNA): TGCAGTGCCCGACAGGATAATTCACCCCTCCACTTT.

This clonotype was recorded at least ten times. The chain uses TRBV20-1 and TRBJ1-2; perhaps TRBD1 as D (6 bases). Germline CDR1 is DFQATT and CDR2 is SNEGSKA (reference sequence). Trimming removed 3 bases at V and 6 bases at J, with 17 bases between. CDR3 length equals 14 residues. DNA of the CDR3: TGCAGTGCTAGTGGGGGGGCGCTTGGGAATGGCTACACCTTC. Amino acids: CSASGGALGNGYTF.

This rearrangement joins TRBV12-3 or TRBV12-4 to TRBJ1-1; 9 nucleotides line up with TRBD1. The trim removed 7 bases at V and 1 base at J, leaving 7 bases unmatched. There are 15 residues in the CDR3. CDR3 residues: CASKQYRGPNTEAFF. As DNA, the CDR3 is TGTGCCAGCAAACAATACAGGGGGCCGAACACTGAAGCTTTCTTT.

This clonotype has a single count. The chain's CDR3 is CASSQVSQAFGDEQFF. The CDR3, as DNA: TGTGCCAGCAGCCAAGTAAGCCAGGCTTTTGGCGATGAGCAGTTCTTC. This chain uses TRBV4-2 with TRBJ2-1; D ambiguous. The V gene's germline CDR1 is LGHNA and CDR2 YNFKEQ. The CDR3 length is 16 residues. The V and J ends lost 1 base and 8 bases respectively, with 18 bases between them.

This clonotype has a count of ten or more. The chain carries TRBV29-1 and TRBJ1-1; D not certain. Germline V gene lookup returns CDR1 SQVTM and CDR2 ANQGSEA. The V gene lost 6 bases and the J gene lost 4 bases, with 15 bases spanning the gap. This CDR3 has 13 residues. The CDR3 sequence: CSVGRREGTEAFF. For the CDR3, the DNA is TGCAGCGTAGGGAGAAGGGAGGGCACTGAAGCTTTCTTT.

This clonotype was found a few times. The chain is built from TRBV14 and TRBJ2-5, with 12 bases identical to TRBD2. The V gene's germline CDR1 is SGHDN and CDR2 FVKESK. V lost 4 bases and J lost 2; bases outside the gene matches: 11. The CDR3 contains 18 residues. The CDR3 bases are TGTGCCAGCAGCCGAGATTTCGGACTAGCGGGGAGACAAGAGACCCAGTACTTC. Its translation: CASSRDFGLAGRQETQYF.

V is TRBV20-1 and J is TRBJ2-1; unclear D gene. This CDR3 region has 13 residues. Trimming took off 0 bases at V and 9 bases at J, with 12 bases between the two ends. Germline V CDR1 and CDR2: DFQATT, SNEGSKA (reference sequence). CDR3 residues: CSARDPFVSEQFF. The CDR3 DNA follows: TGCAGTGCTAGAGATCCTTTTGTGAGTGAGCAGTTCTTC.

This clonotype was recorded at least ten times. The chain employs TRBV28 and TRBJ2-5; 10 bases line up with TRBD2. This CDR3 has 15 residues. Germline loops: CDR1 MDHEN, CDR2 SYDVKM. Trimming cost V 3 bases and J 5 bases; bases outside gene matches: 6. Here the CDR3 reads CASSLRLAGVETQYF. CDR3 bases: TGTGCCAGCAGTTTGCGCCTAGCGGGGGTGGAGACCCAGTACTTC.

The gene calls are TRBV20-1 and TRBJ1-2; D gene ambiguous. Per the germline V gene, CDR1 is DFQATT and CDR2 is SNEGSKA (reference sequence). The CDR3 extends over 16 amino acids. The V end lost 0 bases, the J end lost 3 bases, and 17 bases lay between the germline ends. CDR3 coding DNA: TGCAGTGCTAGAGATCTCTTTGTTACAGTCCACTATGGCTACACCTTC. This codes for CSARDLFVTVHYGYTF.

The rearrangement joins TRBV11-2 to TRBJ2-3; TRBD2 agrees at 16 bases. Per the germline V gene, CDR1 is SGHAT and CDR2 is FQNNGV. Losses at the gene ends were 5 bases for V and 9 bases for J; bases not matched to a gene: 8. This CDR3 region has 16 residues. The CDR3 here is CASSLGLAGGPSTQYF. The CDR3 DNA sequence: TGTGCCAGCAGCCTGGGACTAGCGGGGGGGCCGTCGACGCAGTATTTT.

This clonotype was counted ten times or more. CDR3 region: CASRTSGRAYEQYF. CDR3 nucleotide sequence: TGTGCCAGCAGAACTAGCGGGAGGGCCTACGAGCAGTACTTC. The chain employs TRBV12-3 or TRBV12-4 and TRBJ2-7; 13 positions agree with TRBD2. The CDR3 contains 14 residues. V lost 6 bases and J lost 2; bases outside the gene matches: 1.

The chain carries TRBV9 and TRBJ2-7; 8 positions agree with TRBD1. This CDR3 spans 15 amino acids. Germline CDR1 reads SGDLS; CDR2 reads YYNGEE. The V and J ends lost 2 bases and 0 bases, in that order; junction bases with no gene match: 4. The CDR3 nucleotides read TGTGCCAGCAGCGTTGCTGGGACAGGCTCCTACGAGCAGTACTTC. This gives the protein CASSVAGTGSYEQYF. Filled out from reference TRBV9 and TRBJ2-7, the complete variable domain reads DSGVTQTPKHLITATGQRVTLRCSPRSGDLSVYWYQQSLDQGLQFLIQYYNGEERAKGNILERFSAQQFPDLHSELNLSSLELGDSALYFCASSVAGTGSYEQYFGPGTRLTVT.

This clonotype was detected only once. The V call is TRBV7-7, the J call TRBJ2-7, with 11 nucleotides matching TRBD1. The length of the CDR3 is 13 residues. Germline V gene lookup returns CDR1 SSHAT and CDR2 FNYEAQ (reference sequence). Unmatched junction bases numbered 4, after V lost 7 bases and J lost 5 bases. Written as DNA, the CDR3 is TGTGCCAGCAAAGGACAGGGGGCCAACGAGCAGTACTTC. It encodes CASKGQGANEQYF.

Ten or more counts support this clonotype. This sequence joins TRBV28 and TRBJ1-2; 7 positions match TRBD1. The CDR3 totals 15 residues. V lost 6 bases to trimming and J lost 2 bases; unmatched junction nucleotides: 9. Germline CDR1 is MDHEN and CDR2 is SYDVKM. The CDR3 loop reads CASRTSSGQNYGYTF. CDR3 nucleotides: TGTGCCAGCAGAACCTCATCGGGACAGAACTATGGCTACACCTTC.

The V call is TRBV3-1, the J call TRBJ1-6, with D uncertain. Per the germline V gene, CDR1 is LGHDT and CDR2 is YNNKEL (reference sequence). The CDR3 runs to 17 residues. Trimming took 1 base from V and 0 from J, leaving 10 bases between them. CDR3 bases: TGTGCCAGCAGCCAAGCCAGGACTAGCTCCTATAATTCACCCCTCCACTTT. Amino acid sequence: CASSQARTSSYNSPLHF.